The clone carrying this T cell receptor (beta chain) has ten or more counts. The V and J ends lost 6 bases and 4 bases, in that order; junction bases with no gene match: 7. The CDR3 sequence is 14 residues long. This entry belongs to a study of identical twins. TCRdb re-called the 5' RACE reads with MiXCR, one entry per CDR3 protein. Among 350,000 or so distinct CDR3 sequences listed, approximately 8.7% were seen once. Material: naive T cells sorted from blood. The receptor was isolated from a woman in her forties or fifties in good health. The chain has TRBV12-3 or TRBV12-4 and TRBJ2-5; 8 nucleotides agree with TRBD1. CDR3 DNA sequence: TGTGCCAGCAGCCAAAACAGGGGGAGAGAGACCCAGTACTTC. Its protein product is CASSQNRGRETQYF.